The 13 T cell receptor beta chains listed next were all sequenced from one sample in a study of cytomegalovirus exposure and HLA in healthy donors. Vbeta (60) and Jbeta (13) primers were used in the PCR. Data came from immunoSEQ multiplex PCR; TCRdb stores just in-frame clones and leaves some out. The data hold some 120,000 clones, with 74% observed a single time. Sequencing was done on a sample of PBMCs. The source is a man in his forties in good health and CMV-seropositive.

J is TRBJ1-5 and V is TRBV7-2, with 9 bases matching TRBD1. The CDR3 is 14 amino acids. Per the germline V gene, CDR1 is SGHTA and CDR2 is FQGNSA. After removal of 5 bases from V and 6 bases from J, the junction contained 5 bases not matched to a gene. CDR3 bases: TGTGCCAGCAGCCGGGACAGGGCTGGTCAGCCCCAGCATTTT. This encodes CASSRDRAGQPQHF.

This clone was seen a few times. J is TRBJ2-1 and V is TRBV19; D may be TRBD1 (6 bases). The germline V gene encodes CDR1 LNHDA and CDR2 SQIVND (reference sequence). The V and J ends lost 6 bases and 4 bases respectively, with 10 bases between them. The CDR3 is made up of 13 amino acids. The CDR3 region has the DNA TGTGCCAGTAGGGGACAAACATACAATGAGCAGTTCTTC. It translates to CASRGQTYNEQFF.

The V gene is TRBV5-6, the J gene TRBJ1-1; a possible D gene is TRBD1 (6 bases). Germline CDR1 is SGHDT and CDR2 is YYEEEE. The CDR3 has 15 amino acids. V was shortened by 0 bases and J by 1 base, with 10 bases between the two germline ends. The CDR3 DNA is TGTGCCAGCAGCTTGGCAGGGGTCTGGAACACTGAAGCTTTCTTT. Amino acid sequence: CASSLAGVWNTEAFF. Variable domain in full (rest from reference TRBV5-6 and TRBJ1-1): DAGVTQSPTHLIKTRGQQVTLRCSPKSGHDTVSWYQQALGQGPQFIFQYYEEEERQRGNFPDRFSGHQFPNYSSELNVNALLLGDSALYLCASSLAGVWNTEAFFGQGTRLTVV.

The chain combines TRBV5-6 with TRBJ1-4, with TRBD1 matching 9 bases. Germline-derived CDR1 and CDR2 are SGHDT and YYEEEE. With 0 bases clipped from V and 4 bases from J, the junction kept 10 bases outside the gene matches. CDR3 length: 18 residues. CDR3 nucleotide sequence: TGTGCCAGCAGCTTGGCCTTTGGGACAGGGATTCGTAATGAAAAACTGTTTTTT. This encodes CASSLAFGTGIRNEKLFF.

The V gene is TRBV11-2, the J gene TRBJ1-4, with D perhaps TRBD1 (5 bases). Trimming took 1 base from V and 12 from J, leaving 21 bases between them. Germline V CDR1 and CDR2: SGHAT, FQNNGV. This CDR3 contains 16 residues. The CDR3 reads CASSLVGGGALGELFF. The CDR3 region has the DNA TGTGCCAGCAGCTTAGTGGGGGGGGGTGCACTAGGAGAACTGTTTTTT.

The CDR3 loop is CASSASPRGNFRGTEAFF. The CDR3 nucleotides read TGTGCCAGCAGCGCCTCGCCCAGGGGAAACTTTAGAGGCACTGAAGCTTTCTTT. The rearrangement uses TRBV9 and TRBJ1-1, with D perhaps TRBD1 (6 bases). The V end lost 3 bases, the J end lost 4 bases, and 25 bases lay between the germline ends. In germline, CDR1 is SGDLS, CDR2 YYNGEE. This CDR3 comprises 18 residues.

The chain recombines TRBV30 with TRBJ1-1; D is undetermined. Trimming pared 5 bases from V and 2 bases from J, leaving 12 bases between. This CDR3 is built from 13 residues. Looked up from germline, CDR1 is GTSNPN and CDR2 is SVGIG (reference sequence). The CDR3 reads CAWALVSNTEAFF. The DNA for the CDR3 is TGTGCCTGGGCCCTTGTGAGCAACACTGAAGCTTTCTTT.

V and J are TRBV6-5 and TRBJ2-1; 9 positions match TRBD2. This CDR3 region has 16 residues. In germline, CDR1 is MNHEY, CDR2 SVGAGI. V dropped 2 bases and J dropped 4; count of bases not matched to a gene: 6. The CDR3, as DNA: TGTGCCAGCAGTTACCGGCGGGGGGGACCGTACAATGAGCAGTTCTTC. Its protein is CASSYRRGGPYNEQFF.

The chain has TRBV10-3 and TRBJ1-1, with D perhaps TRBD1 (5 bases). V was clipped by 6 bases and J by 6 bases, with 17 bases between them. This CDR3 contains 14 residues. Per germline, CDR1 ENHRY and CDR2 SYGVKD. The CDR3 reads CAIRAFGQGAEAFF. CDR3 nucleotides: TGTGCCATCAGGGCGTTTGGGCAGGGTGCTGAAGCTTTCTTT.

This chain joins TRBV11-2 and TRBJ1-6; 11 bases agree with TRBD1. The CDR3 is 14 residues long. The V gene end was trimmed by 5 bases and the J gene end by 10 bases; junction bases not matched to a gene: 4. Germline values: CDR1 SGHAT, CDR2 FQNNGV. CDR3 loop: CASSLGTGGSPLHF. The CDR3 DNA reads as TGTGCCAGCAGCCTTGGGACAGGGGGGTCACCCCTCCACTTT.

The chain is built from TRBV5-1 and TRBJ2-5; 7 bases agree with TRBD2. CDR3 size: 13 residues. The trim removed 2 bases at V and 5 bases at J, leaving 3 bases unmatched. The germline V gene encodes CDR1 SGHRS and CDR2 YFSETQ. CDR3 amino acids: CASSLVGGETQYF. Written as DNA, the CDR3 is TGCGCCAGCAGCTTAGTGGGGGGGGAGACCCAGTACTTC. The variable domain in full, with the rest retrieved from reference TRBV5-1 and TRBJ2-5, is KAGVTQTPRYLIKTRGQQVTLSCSPISGHRSVSWYQQTPGQGLQFLFEYFSETQRNKGNFPGRFSGRQFSNSRSEMNVSTLELGDSALYLCASSLVGGETQYFGPGTRLLVL.

This chain links TRBV5-4 with TRBJ2-7, with a tentative D call TRBD1 (6 bases). CDR3 size: 14 residues. CDR1 and CDR2 (germline): SGHNT, YYREEE (reference sequence). V lost 2 bases and J lost 3, with 12 bases in between. The CDR3 sequence is CASSLQGVGYEQYF. The CDR3 DNA reads as TGTGCCAGCAGCTTACAGGGAGTCGGCTACGAGCAGTACTTC. The whole variable domain, remainder taken from reference TRBV5-4 and TRBJ2-7, is ETGVTQSPTHLIKTRGQQVTLRCSSQSGHNTVSWYQQALGQGPQFIFQYYREEENGRGNFPPRFSGLQFPNYSSELNVNALELDDSALYLCASSLQGVGYEQYFGPGTRLTVT.

This clone appeared once. This chain connects TRBV5-4 to TRBJ2-7, with D perhaps matching TRBD2 (5 bases). The CDR3 contains 14 residues. The germline V and J ends were trimmed by 3 bases and 4 bases, with 14 bases remaining between them. Germline CDR1 reads SGHNT; CDR2 reads YYREEE (reference sequence). DNA for the CDR3: TGTGCCAGCAGCTCTCCAGGCCCGGGGTACGAGCAGTACTTC. This encodes CASSSPGPGYEQYF.